The clone carrying this TCR beta chain was counted between two and nine times. TCRdb recomputed clones from the PCR reads via MiXCR. The profile covers tens of thousands of clones, with 14% to 15% appearing a single time and approximately 3.6% taken by the ten largest. This sample was included in a study of metastatic and nonmetastatic thyroid tumors. No treatment had been given to any patient before thyroid surgery. Material: blood. This clonotype was obtained from a female donor with papillary thyroid cancer or a benign thyroid nodule (not recorded which). Some clones in this sample may be carry-over from other donors' samples.

The CDR3 sequence: CASSEQGSEAFF. CDR3 sequence (DNA): TGTGCCAGCAGCGAACAGGGTTCTGAAGCTTTCTTT. The chain is built from TRBV7-3 and TRBJ1-1; maybe TRBD1 (6 bases). Trimming took 5 bases from V and 6 from J, leaving 10 bases between them. This CDR3 is built from 12 residues. Germline V gene lookup returns CDR1 SGHTA and CDR2 FQGTGA.